This TCR beta chain was obtained from a study of T cell responses to AZD1222 COVID-19 vaccine. Profiling relied on immunoSEQ multiplex PCR, and the TCRdb table lists in-frame clones only, not all of them. The repertoire holds some 88,000 clones, with about 91% as singletons. V gave up 1 base and J gave up 8 bases, with 10 bases separating them. This CDR3 spans 13 amino acids. Germline V gives CDR1 SGHRS, CDR2 YFSETQ. The input for sequencing was peripheral blood, taken on day 0 of AZD1222 vaccination. The rearrangement links TRBV5-1 to TRBJ2-1; a weak D match, TRBD1 (5 bases). The receptor comes from an adult in good health. The CDR3 DNA reads as TGCGCCAGCAGCTTGACAGGCGGCGATGAGCAGTTCTTC. As protein: CASSLTGGDEQFF.